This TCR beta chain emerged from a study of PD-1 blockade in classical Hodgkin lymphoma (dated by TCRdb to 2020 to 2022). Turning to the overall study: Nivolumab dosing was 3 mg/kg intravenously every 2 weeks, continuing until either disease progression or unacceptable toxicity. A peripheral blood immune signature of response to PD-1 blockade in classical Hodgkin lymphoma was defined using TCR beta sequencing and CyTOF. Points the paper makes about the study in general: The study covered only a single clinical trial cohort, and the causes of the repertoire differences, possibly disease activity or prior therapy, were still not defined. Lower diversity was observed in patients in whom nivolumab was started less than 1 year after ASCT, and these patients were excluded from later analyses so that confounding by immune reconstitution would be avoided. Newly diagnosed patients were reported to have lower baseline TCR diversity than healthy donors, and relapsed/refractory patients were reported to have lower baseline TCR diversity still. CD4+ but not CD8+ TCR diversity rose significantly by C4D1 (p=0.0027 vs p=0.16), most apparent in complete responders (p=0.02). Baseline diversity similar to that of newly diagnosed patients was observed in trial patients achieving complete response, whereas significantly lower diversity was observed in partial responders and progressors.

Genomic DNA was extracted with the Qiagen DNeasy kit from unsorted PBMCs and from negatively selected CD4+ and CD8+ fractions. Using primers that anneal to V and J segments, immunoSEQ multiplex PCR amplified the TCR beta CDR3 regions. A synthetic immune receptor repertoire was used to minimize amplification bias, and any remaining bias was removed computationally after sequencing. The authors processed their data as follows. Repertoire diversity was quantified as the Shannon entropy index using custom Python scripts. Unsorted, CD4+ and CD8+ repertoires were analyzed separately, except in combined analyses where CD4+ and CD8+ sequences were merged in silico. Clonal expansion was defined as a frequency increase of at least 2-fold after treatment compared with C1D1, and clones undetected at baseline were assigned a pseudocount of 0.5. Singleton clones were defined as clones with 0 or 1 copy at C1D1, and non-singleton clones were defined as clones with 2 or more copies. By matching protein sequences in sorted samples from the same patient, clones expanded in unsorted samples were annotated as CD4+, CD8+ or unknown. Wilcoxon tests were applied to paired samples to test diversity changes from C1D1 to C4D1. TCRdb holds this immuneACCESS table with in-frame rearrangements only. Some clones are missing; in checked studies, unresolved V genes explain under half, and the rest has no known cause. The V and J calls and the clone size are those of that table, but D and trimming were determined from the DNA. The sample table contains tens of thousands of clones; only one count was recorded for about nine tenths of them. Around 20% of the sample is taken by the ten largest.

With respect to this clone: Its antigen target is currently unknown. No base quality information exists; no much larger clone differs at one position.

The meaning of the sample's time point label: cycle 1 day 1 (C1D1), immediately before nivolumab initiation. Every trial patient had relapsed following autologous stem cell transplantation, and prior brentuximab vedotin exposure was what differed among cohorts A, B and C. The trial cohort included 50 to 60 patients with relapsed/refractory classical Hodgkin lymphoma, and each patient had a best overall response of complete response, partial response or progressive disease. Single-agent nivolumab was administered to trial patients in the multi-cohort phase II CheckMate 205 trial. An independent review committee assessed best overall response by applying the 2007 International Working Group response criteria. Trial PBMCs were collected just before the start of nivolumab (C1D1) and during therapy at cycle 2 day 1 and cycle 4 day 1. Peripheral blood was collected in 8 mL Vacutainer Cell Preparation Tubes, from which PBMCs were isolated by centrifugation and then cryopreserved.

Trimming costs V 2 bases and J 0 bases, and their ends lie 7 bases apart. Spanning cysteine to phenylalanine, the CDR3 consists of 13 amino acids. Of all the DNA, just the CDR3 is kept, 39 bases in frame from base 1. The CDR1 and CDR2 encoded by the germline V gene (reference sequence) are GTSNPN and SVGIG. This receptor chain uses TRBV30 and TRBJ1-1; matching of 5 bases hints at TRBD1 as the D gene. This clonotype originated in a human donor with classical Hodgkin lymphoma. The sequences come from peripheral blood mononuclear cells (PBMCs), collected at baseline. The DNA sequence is TGTGCCTGGAGTTCGACAGTGAACACTGAAGCTTTCTTT. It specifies CAWSSTVNTEAFF. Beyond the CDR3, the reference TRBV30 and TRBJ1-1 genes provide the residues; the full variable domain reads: SQTIHQWPATLVQPVGSPLSLECTVEGTSNPNLYWYRQAAGRGLQLLFYSVGIGQISSEVPQNLSASRPQDRQFILSSKKLLLSDSGFYLCAWSSTVNTEAFFGQGTRLTVV.